This TCR beta chain was recorded in a study of immune heterogeneity within non-small cell lung tumors. Genomic DNA extracted from bulk tumor tissue served as template. A total of 450 to 700 ng was used per sample. Doctors removed several biopsies from each primary tumor during surgery, keeping them far apart. Each patient presented with untreated, newly diagnosed non-small cell lung cancer and received curative surgery. Multiplex PCR (32 V and 13 J primers) was used to amplify the TCR beta CDR3. TCRdb processed the multiplex PCR reads anew with MiXCR; each CDR3 protein has one entry. The repertoire consists of around 4,100 distinct CDR3 sequences, with around a fifth occurring once and the leading ten covering about 8.5%. The germline gives CDR1 GTSNPN, CDR2 SVGIG (reference sequence). With 7 bases clipped from V and 5 bases from J, the junction kept 5 bases outside the gene matches. The CDR3 is 13 amino acids.

This clonotype is deemed medium-sized (0.01 to 0.1%). The receptor was derived from a man between 65 and 80 years old with non-small cell lung cancer. The chain carries TRBV30 and TRBJ2-3; 11 bases align to TRBD2. The sequenced sample consisted of lung tumor tissue. The CDR3 protein is CASSSGRLDTQYF. CDR3 coding DNA: TGTGCCTCCTCTAGCGGGAGGTTAGATACGCAGTATTTT. The complete variable domain, with remaining parts taken from reference TRBV30 and TRBJ2-3, reads SQTIHQWPATLVQPVGSPLSLECTVEGTSNPNLYWYRQAAGRGLQLLFYSVGIGQISSEVPQNLSASRPQDRQFILSSKKLLLSDSGFYLCASSSGRLDTQYFGPGTRLTVL.